This T cell receptor (beta chain) was sequenced for a study of molecular identifiers for immune sequencing clone quantification. Study-wide results and limits: Clonotypes topping 20 RNA copies carried over 98% of effector molecules but under 1% of naive ones. The sizes of highly expanded clones could be underestimated when identical TCR molecules share a barcode.

The bulk TCR libraries were made with methods described before and with listed TCR primers. TCRdb re-called the PCR reads through MiXCR, storing one row per CDR3 protein. The data show a few hundred thousand distinct CDR3 sequences, with about 22% seen just once and around 0.74% held by the top ten. Naive CD8 T cells were picked out by sorting for CD8+CD4-CCR7+CD45RA+. The CDR3 is made up of 15 amino acids. In germline, CDR1 is DFQATT, CDR2 SNEGSKA (reference sequence). The germline V and J ends were trimmed by 6 bases and 1 base, with 17 bases remaining between them. This clonotype appeared many times. The antigen remains unidentified.

This TCR was recovered from a human donor in good health. Some libraries in this study had Jurkat cell RNA spiked in. The chain carries TRBV20-1 and TRBJ2-3; D gene uncertain. Sequences were obtained from naive CD8+ T cells from blood, with Jurkat cell RNA spiked in. Subset in this sample: FACS-sorted CD8+CD4-CCR7+CD45RA+ naive T cells. The CDR3 is CSADEPHPGTDTQYF. CDR3 sequence (DNA): TGCAGTGCAGACGAACCCCATCCGGGCACAGATACGCAGTATTTT.